The source of this TCR beta chain is a study of blood T cell repertoires in COVID-19. Repertoires were generated with immunoSEQ multiplex PCR, while TCRdb's copy carries only in-frame clones and drops some. The sample lists about 220,000 clones, approximately 85% occurring once. The CDR3 contains 15 residues. V lost 4 bases, J lost 2 bases, and 11 bases lay in between. Germline V gene sequence: CDR1 PRHDT, CDR2 FYEKMQ (reference sequence). This clone was seen only a few times. The sample consisted of peripheral blood. The rearrangement uses TRBV13 and TRBJ1-4; D gene uncertain. This receptor was identified in a woman between 65 and 79 years old with COVID-19, enrolled during active disease. The CDR3 coding sequence is TGTGCCAGCAGCTCTCGGGGTATGACTAATGAAAAACTGTTTTTT. This gives the protein CASSSRGMTNEKLFF.